The next 19 T cell receptor beta chains were all read from a single sample in a study of Tregs in tolerant kidney transplant recipients. This table comes from immunoSEQ multiplex PCR, and its TCRdb copy is limited to in-frame clones, with some not included. This sample contains fewer than 35,000 clones. The sequences come from CD8+ T cells from blood, collected before the transplant. These receptors were collected from a human donor who received a combined kidney and bone marrow transplant.

On this clone itself: The CDR3 is cut off 3 residues early in the read; its end comes from the germline J gene. The chain combines TRBV7-9 with TRBJ2-1; TRBD2 matches 8 bases. Germline V gene lookup returns CDR1 SEHNR and CDR2 FQNEAQ (reference sequence). This CDR3 comprises 13 residues. With V trimmed by 4 bases and J by 8 bases, 4 bases remained unmatched. CDR3 DNA, as far as it was read: TGTGCCAGCAGCTCACCGGGAGGGGATGAG. Translated: CASSSPGGDE. The CDR3 in full is CASSSPGGDEQFF.

Comment on this clone: The read ends 3 residues before the CDR3 terminus; that terminus is restored from the germline J gene. The chain uses TRBV2 and TRBJ2-1, with TRBD1 matching 10 bases. In germline, CDR1 is SNHLY, CDR2 FYNNEI. Trimming at V came to 4 bases and at J to 6 bases, leaving 9 bases not matched to a gene. The CDR3 has 16 residues. CDR3 in amino acids: CASSGTPGQGSNEQFF. Incomplete CDR3 DNA: TGTGCCAGCAGTGGGACGCCGGGACAGGGGAGCAATGAG.

With respect to this clone: The sequence runs out 3 residues before the end of the CDR3; the remainder is reconstructed from the germline J gene. The chain employs TRBV6-2 or TRBV6-3 and TRBJ2-1; D unclear. V shed 4 bases and J shed 4 bases, with 5 bases lying between them. The CDR3 has 12 amino acids. Germline V lookup: CDR1 MNHEY, CDR2 SVGEGT. The sequenced part of the CDR3 DNA is TGTGCCAGCAGTTTCGGTTACAATGAG. Translation: CASSFGYNE. The entire CDR3 reads CASSFGYNEQFF.

Note on this clone: The read ends 3 residues early relative to the CDR3; the germline J gene fills the gap. The V call is TRBV7-2, the J call TRBJ2-3, with a tentative D call TRBD2 (5 bases). The V gene lost 4 bases and the J gene lost 0 bases, with 8 bases spanning the gap. Germline CDR1 is SGHTA and CDR2 is FQGNSA. CDR3 length: 14 amino acids. CDR3 protein: CASSWTGSTDTQYF. CDR3 DNA, as far as it was read: TGTGCCAGCAGCTGGACTGGAAGCACAGATACG.

In the case of this clone: Sequencing ends 3 residues short of the CDR3 end; the germline J gene provides the rest. The chain couples TRBV9 to TRBJ2-5; D ambiguous. The germline CDR1 and CDR2 sequences are SGDLS and YYNGEE. There are 11 residues in the CDR3. This CDR3 is CASSVSVTQYF. Partial CDR3 DNA: TGTGCCAGCAGCGTATCGGTAACC.

As for this clone: The CDR3 end is not reached by the read, which stops 3 residues before it; the germline J gene fills it in. The chain links TRBV7-6 to TRBJ2-3; D is possibly TRBD1 (6 bases). From germline, CDR1 is SGHVS and CDR2 FNYEAQ. The germline V and J ends were trimmed by 5 bases and 1 base, with 10 bases remaining between them. The CDR3 is 14 amino acids. CDR3 in amino acids: CASSVQGGTDTQYF. The sequenced part of the CDR3 DNA is TGTGCCAGCAGCGTACAGGGAGGCACAGATACG.

The CDR3 here is CASSETELGELFF. The sequenced CDR3 bases are TGCGCCAGCAGTGAAACAGAGCTCGGGGAG. The rearrangement uses TRBV10-2 and TRBJ2-2; no definite D call. The read is 3 residues too short to cover the CDR3 end, so that end is filled in from the germline J gene. Trimming took 3 bases from V and 7 from J, leaving 9 bases between them. This CDR3 contains 13 residues. Germline assignment: CDR1 WSHSY and CDR2 SAAADI.

As for this clone: The missing CDR3 end, 3 residues past where the read stops, is filled in from the germline J gene. The gene calls are TRBV4-1 and TRBJ2-3, with 7 bases aligning to TRBD1. V shed 1 base and J 4 bases; nucleotides not matched to a gene: 8. Germline V gives CDR1 MGHRA, CDR2 YSYEKL. CDR3 length: 16 residues. The CDR3 bases that were read are TGCGCCAGCAGCCAAGGGGCAGGGGGAGTAGCAGATACG. The encoded protein is CASSQGAGGVADT. The entire CDR3 sequence reads CASSQGAGGVADTQYF.

The sequenced CDR3 bases are TGTGCCAGCAGCTTCACGGGGAATCAGCCC. The encoded protein is CASSFTGNQP. The CDR3 in full is CASSFTGNQPQHF. This chain links TRBV5-6 with TRBJ1-5; no clear D. Read coverage stops 3 residues before the CDR3 terminus; the germline J gene supplies the remainder. The germline V and J ends were trimmed by 2 bases and 4 bases, with 7 bases remaining between them. CDR1 is SGHDT and CDR2 is YYEEEE in the germline V gene. The CDR3 consists of 13 residues.

About this clone itself: Coverage ceases 3 residues before the CDR3 finishes, and the germline J gene fills in the end. The chain has TRBV30 and TRBJ1-2, with TRBD1 matching over 7 bases. Germline V gene lookup returns CDR1 GTSNPN and CDR2 SVGIG (reference sequence). V lost 0 bases, J lost 3 bases, and 13 bases stayed unmatched. CDR3 length equals 17 residues. CDR3 in amino acids: CAWSVRPPDRVHYGYTF. The CDR3 bases that were read are TGTGCCTGGAGTGTTAGGCCGCCCGACAGGGTACACTATGGC.

As for this clone: The CDR3 end lies 3 residues beyond the end of the read and is filled in from the germline J gene. This chain connects TRBV7-9 to TRBJ2-1; weak D call: TRBD2 (6 bases). There are 12 residues in the CDR3. The germline V and J ends were trimmed by 5 bases and 7 bases, with 9 bases remaining between them. Germline assignment: CDR1 SEHNR and CDR2 FQNEAQ (reference sequence). CDR3 DNA (partial): TGTGCCAGCAGCCCCGGGGGAAATGAG. This translates into CASSPGGNE. The whole CDR3 protein reads CASSPGGNEQFF.

Turning to this clone: Coverage ceases 3 residues before the CDR3 finishes, and the germline J gene fills in the end. This rearrangement joins TRBV2 to TRBJ2-7; maybe TRBD1 (6 bases). Trimming stripped 4 bases from V and 2 bases from J, with 21 bases between. The CDR3 length is 17 residues. Germline CDR1 SNHLY, CDR2 FYNNEI. The CDR3 DNA, read in part, is TGTGCCAGCAGTGCCCCTCCACAGGGCCGTCGACCCTACGAG. Protein sequence: CASSAPPQGRRPYE. In full, the CDR3 is CASSAPPQGRRPYEQYF.

A note on this clone: Coverage ceases 3 residues before the CDR3 finishes, and the germline J gene fills in the end. The chain couples TRBV2 to TRBJ2-1, with 9 bases identical to TRBD2. CDR1 is SNHLY, CDR2 FYNNEI, per germline. The CDR3 is 13 residues long. The J segment lost 6 bases and the V segment lost 8 bases, leaving 5 bases of the junction unmatched. The CDR3 loop is CASHHSGGNEQFF. Incomplete CDR3 DNA: TGTGCCAGCCATCATAGCGGGGGCAATGAG. The complete variable domain, with remaining parts taken from reference TRBV2 and TRBJ2-1, reads EPEVTQTPSHQVTQMGQEVILRCVPISNHLYFYWYRQILGQKVEFLVSFYNNEISEKSEIFDDQFSVERPDGSNFTLKIRSTKLEDSAMYFCASHHSGGNEQFFGPGTRLTVL.

With regard to this clone: The read ends 3 residues early relative to the CDR3; the germline J gene fills the gap. This chain connects TRBV6-1 to TRBJ2-3, with D possibly matching TRBD2 (6 bases). The CDR3 has 16 amino acids. Germline V gene data show CDR1 as MNHNS and CDR2 as SASEGT. V lost 3 bases and J lost 0, with 13 bases in between. Incomplete CDR3 DNA: TGTGCCAGCAGTGAGGTGCGGCGGGATAGCACAGATACG. Residues: CASSEVRRDSTDT. The full CDR3 protein is CASSEVRRDSTDTQYF.

Regarding this clone: The read ends 3 residues shy of where the CDR3 ends; the end is completed using the germline J gene. The chain couples TRBV2 to TRBJ1-2; possible D gene TRBD1, 5 bases. The germline V gene has CDR1 SNHLY and CDR2 FYNNEI. Trimming pared 9 bases from V and 6 bases from J, leaving 17 bases between. CDR3 length equals 13 residues. The CDR3 loop reads CARPQTDSNGYTF. CDR3 DNA, as far as it was read: TGTGCCAGACCCCAGACCGACAGTAATGGC.

Comments on this clone: The CDR3 goes on 3 residues after the read ends, and that part is filled in from the germline J gene. This rearrangement joins TRBV30 to TRBJ1-2; 8 bases map to TRBD1. The CDR3 spans 15 residues. Germline-derived CDR1 and CDR2 are GTSNPN and SVGIG (reference sequence). The CDR3 DNA, read in part, is TGTGCTATGACAGGGGATTTCGTGGGGGACTATGGC. Translating gives CAMTGDFVGDYG. The entire CDR3 is CAMTGDFVGDYGYTF.

With regard to this clone: The read terminates 3 residues before the CDR3 end, so the remaining end is supplied by the germline J gene. The chain carries TRBV14 and TRBJ2-3, with 10 bases fitting TRBD2. The CDR3 is 15 residues long. CDR1 and CDR2 from the germline V gene are SGHDN and FVKESK. V was clipped by 8 bases and J by 1 base; unmatched bases: 6. CDR3 loop: CASSYLAGGTDTQYF. The covered CDR3 bases are TGTGCCAGCTCGTATCTAGCGGGAGGCACAGATACG.

CDR3 DNA (partial): TGTGCCATCAGTGAGTCAGGAGGCGGACAGGGGCACTACGAG. Translation: CAISESGGGQGHYE. The CDR3, in full, reads CAISESGGGQGHYEQYF. The chain carries TRBV10-3 and TRBJ2-7; 9 bases agree with TRBD1. Read sequence stops 3 residues before the CDR3 end, and the germline J gene provides the missing end. The CDR3 is made up of 17 amino acids. Germline V CDR1 and CDR2: ENHRY, SYGVKD. J gave up 3 bases and V 0 bases, and 9 bases lay outside the gene matches.

About this clone itself: The read halts 3 residues ahead of the CDR3 end, with the missing end drawn from the germline J gene. This chain uses TRBV6-2 or TRBV6-3 with TRBJ2-7; 10 nucleotides line up with TRBD2. The CDR3 spans 17 residues. The germline V gene has CDR1 MNHEY and CDR2 SVGEGT. The junction had 14 bases not matched to a gene; V was cut back by 7 bases and J by 2 bases. CDR3 in amino acids: CASIGFPLAGAAYEQYF. Incomplete CDR3 DNA: TGTGCCAGCATCGGTTTCCCTCTAGCGGGAGCAGCCTACGAG.